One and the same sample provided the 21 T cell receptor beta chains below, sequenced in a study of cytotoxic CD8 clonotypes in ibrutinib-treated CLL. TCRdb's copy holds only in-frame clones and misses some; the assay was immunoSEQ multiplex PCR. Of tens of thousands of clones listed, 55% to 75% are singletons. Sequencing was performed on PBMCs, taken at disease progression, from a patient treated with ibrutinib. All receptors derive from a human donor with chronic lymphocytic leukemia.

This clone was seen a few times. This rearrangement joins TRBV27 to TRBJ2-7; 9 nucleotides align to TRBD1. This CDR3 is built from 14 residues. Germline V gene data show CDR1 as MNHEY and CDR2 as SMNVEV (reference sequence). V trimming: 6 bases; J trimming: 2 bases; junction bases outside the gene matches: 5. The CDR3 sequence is CASSPGQGPYEQYF. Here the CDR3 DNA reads TGTGCCAGCAGCCCGGGACAGGGCCCCTACGAGCAGTACTTC.

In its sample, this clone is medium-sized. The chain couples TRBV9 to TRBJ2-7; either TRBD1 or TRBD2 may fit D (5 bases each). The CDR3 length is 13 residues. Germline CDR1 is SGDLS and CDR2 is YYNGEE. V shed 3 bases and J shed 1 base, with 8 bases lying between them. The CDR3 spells CASSGDGSYEQYF. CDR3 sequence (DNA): TGTGCCAGCAGCGGGGACGGATCCTACGAGCAGTACTTC.

CDR3 bases: TGCGCCAGCAGCGCCGGGACTAGCGCTGCAATGGGATCTAATGAGCAGTTCTTC. Encoded protein: CASSAGTSAAMGSNEQFF. The gene calls are TRBV5-1 and TRBJ2-1; 10 nucleotides agree with TRBD2. The CDR3 has 18 amino acids. V was clipped by 4 bases and J by 7 bases; unmatched bases: 17. In germline, CDR1 is SGHRS, CDR2 YFSETQ.

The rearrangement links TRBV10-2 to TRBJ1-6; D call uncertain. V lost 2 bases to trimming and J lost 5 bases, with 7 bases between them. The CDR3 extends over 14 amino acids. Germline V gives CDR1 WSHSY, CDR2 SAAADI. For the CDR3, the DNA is TGCGCCAGCAGTGAGAGACCGAATAATTCACCCCTCCACTTT. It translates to CASSERPNNSPLHF.

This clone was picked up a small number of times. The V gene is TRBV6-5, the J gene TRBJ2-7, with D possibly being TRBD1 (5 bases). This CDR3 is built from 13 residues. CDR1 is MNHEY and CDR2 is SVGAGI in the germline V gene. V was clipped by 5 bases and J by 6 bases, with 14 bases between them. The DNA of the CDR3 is TGTGCCAGCAGTCCGGGCGTTGGGGCCGAGCAGTACTTC. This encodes CASSPGVGAEQYF.

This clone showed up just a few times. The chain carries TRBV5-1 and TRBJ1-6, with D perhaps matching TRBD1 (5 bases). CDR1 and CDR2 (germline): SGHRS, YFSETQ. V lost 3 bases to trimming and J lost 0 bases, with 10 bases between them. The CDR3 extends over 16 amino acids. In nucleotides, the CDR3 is TGCGCCAGCAGCTCGTCCGGGACCTCCTATAATTCACCCCTCCACTTT. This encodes CASSSSGTSYNSPLHF.

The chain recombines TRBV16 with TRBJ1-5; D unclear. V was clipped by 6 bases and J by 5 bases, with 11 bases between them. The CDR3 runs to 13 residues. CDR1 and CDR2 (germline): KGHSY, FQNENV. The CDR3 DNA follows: TGTGCCAGCAGTCAAGGTCGGGATCAGCCCCAGCATTTT. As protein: CASSQGRDQPQHF.

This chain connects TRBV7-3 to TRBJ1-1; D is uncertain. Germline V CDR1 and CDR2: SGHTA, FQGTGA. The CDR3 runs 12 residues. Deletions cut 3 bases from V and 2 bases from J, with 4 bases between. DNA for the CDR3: TGTGCCAGCAGCTTCCTAAACACTGAAGCTTTCTTT. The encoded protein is CASSFLNTEAFF.

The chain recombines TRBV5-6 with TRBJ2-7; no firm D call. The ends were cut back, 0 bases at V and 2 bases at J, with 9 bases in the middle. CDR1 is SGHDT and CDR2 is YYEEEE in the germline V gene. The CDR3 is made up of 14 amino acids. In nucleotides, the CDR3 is TGTGCCAGCAGCTTGGGGGTTAGCACCTACGAGCAGTACTTC. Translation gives CASSLGVSTYEQYF.

CDR3 DNA: TGTGCCAGCAGTCCACAGGGGGCCCTGAACACCGGGGAGCTGTTTTTT. Amino acids: CASSPQGALNTGELFF. V gene TRBV2 combines with J gene TRBJ2-2, with 9 nucleotides matching TRBD1. V trimming: 5 bases; J trimming: 1 base; junction bases outside the gene matches: 5. CDR1 is SNHLY and CDR2 is FYNNEI in the germline V gene. The CDR3 totals 16 residues.

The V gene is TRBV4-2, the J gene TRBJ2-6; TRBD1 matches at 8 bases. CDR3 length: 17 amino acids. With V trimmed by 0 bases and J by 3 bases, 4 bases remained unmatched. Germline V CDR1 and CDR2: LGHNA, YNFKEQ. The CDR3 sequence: CASSQDQGAGGANVLTF. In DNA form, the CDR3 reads TGTGCCAGCAGCCAAGACCAGGGGGCGGGTGGGGCCAACGTCCTGACTTTC.

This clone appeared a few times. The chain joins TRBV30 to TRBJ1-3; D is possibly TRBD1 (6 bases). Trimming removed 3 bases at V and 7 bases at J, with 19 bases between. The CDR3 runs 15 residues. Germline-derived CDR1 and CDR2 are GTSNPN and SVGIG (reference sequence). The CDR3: CAWSAPRGLGNTIYF. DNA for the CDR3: TGTGCCTGGAGCGCCCCGAGGGGGTTGGGCAACACCATATATTTT. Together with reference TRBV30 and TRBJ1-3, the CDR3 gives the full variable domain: SQTIHQWPATLVQPVGSPLSLECTVEGTSNPNLYWYRQAAGRGLQLLFYSVGIGQISSEVPQNLSASRPQDRQFILSSKKLLLSDSGFYLCAWSAPRGLGNTIYFGEGSWLTVV.

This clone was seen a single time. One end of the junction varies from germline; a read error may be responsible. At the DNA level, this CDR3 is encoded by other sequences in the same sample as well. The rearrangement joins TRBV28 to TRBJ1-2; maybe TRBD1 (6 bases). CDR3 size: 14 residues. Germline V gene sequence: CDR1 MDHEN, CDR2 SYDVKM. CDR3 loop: CASSQGSTNYGYTF. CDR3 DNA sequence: TGTGCCAGCTCCCAGGGGTCTACTAACTATGGTTACACCTTC.

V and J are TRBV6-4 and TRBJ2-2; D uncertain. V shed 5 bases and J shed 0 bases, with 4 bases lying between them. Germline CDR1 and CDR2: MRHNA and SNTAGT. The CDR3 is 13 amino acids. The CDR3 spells CASSHPNTGELFF. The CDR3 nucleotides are TGTGCCAGCAGTCACCCGAACACCGGGGAGCTGTTTTTT.

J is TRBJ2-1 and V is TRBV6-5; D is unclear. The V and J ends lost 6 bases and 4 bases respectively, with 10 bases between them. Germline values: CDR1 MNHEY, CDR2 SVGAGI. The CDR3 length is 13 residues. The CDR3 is CASSPSQYNEQFF. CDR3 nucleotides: TGTGCCAGCAGCCCCTCCCAATACAATGAGCAGTTCTTC.

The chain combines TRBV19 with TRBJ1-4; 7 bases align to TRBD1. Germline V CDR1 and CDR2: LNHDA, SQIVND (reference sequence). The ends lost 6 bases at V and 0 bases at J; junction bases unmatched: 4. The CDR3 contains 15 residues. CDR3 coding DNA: TGTGCCAGTAGCCCCGGGACAGCAACTAATGAAAAACTGTTTTTT. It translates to CASSPGTATNEKLFF.

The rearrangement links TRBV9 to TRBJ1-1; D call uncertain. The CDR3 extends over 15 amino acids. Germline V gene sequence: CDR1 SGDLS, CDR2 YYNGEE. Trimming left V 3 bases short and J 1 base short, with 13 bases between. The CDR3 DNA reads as TGTGCCAGCAGCGGACCACGTATGAGGAACACTGAAGCTTTCTTT. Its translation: CASSGPRMRNTEAFF.

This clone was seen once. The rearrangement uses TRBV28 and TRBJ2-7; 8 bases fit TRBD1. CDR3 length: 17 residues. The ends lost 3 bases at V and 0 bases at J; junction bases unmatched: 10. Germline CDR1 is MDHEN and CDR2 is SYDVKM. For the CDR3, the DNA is TGTGCCAGCAGTTTTGTCGTCCGCAGGGGGCCCTCCTACGAGCAGTACTTC. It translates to CASSFVVRRGPSYEQYF.

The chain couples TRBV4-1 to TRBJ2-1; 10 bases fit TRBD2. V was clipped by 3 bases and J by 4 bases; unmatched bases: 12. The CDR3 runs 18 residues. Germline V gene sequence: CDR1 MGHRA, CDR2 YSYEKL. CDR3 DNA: TGCGCCAGCAGCCAGGGGGTTCCTCTAGCGGGGGCTTACAATGAGCAGTTCTTC. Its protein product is CASSQGVPLAGAYNEQFF.

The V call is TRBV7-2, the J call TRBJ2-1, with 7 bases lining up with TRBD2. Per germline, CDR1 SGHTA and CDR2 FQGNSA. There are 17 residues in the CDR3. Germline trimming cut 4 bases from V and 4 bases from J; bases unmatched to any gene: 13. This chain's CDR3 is CASSSGRGTGGYNEQFF. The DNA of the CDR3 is TGTGCCAGCAGCTCCGGGCGGGGGACCGGGGGGTACAATGAGCAGTTCTTC.

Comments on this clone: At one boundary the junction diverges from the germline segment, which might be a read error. The CDR3 spells CASSLGRTF. The CDR3 nucleotides read TGTGCCAGCAGCTTGGGACGGACCTTT. The gene calls are TRBV5-8 and TRBJ1-1, with D unclear. The CDR3 extends over 9 amino acids. The V gene's germline CDR1 is SGHTS and CDR2 YDEGEE.